This is a list of T cell receptor beta chains from one sample in a study of breast tumors, draining lymph nodes, adjacent tissues. Via MiXCR, TCRdb re-called the multiplex PCR reads, giving one row per CDR3 protein. The top ten hold approximately 20% of the sample, which has tens of thousands of distinct CDR3 sequences, about 63% seen once. The sequencing input was breast tumor tissue. The source of these receptors is a female donor with breast cancer. Some clones in this sample may be carry-over from other donors' samples. The CDR3 runs from the conserved cysteine through the conserved F or W. The order of the fields is CDR3 DNA, CDR3 protein, V gene, D gene, clone size, J gene. D genes are given only for firm matches. Only part of the rows carry a size: once, few, many, or a class if the clone is expanded.

cdr3_nt: TGTGCCACCAGTGATTTACCAGGGGGCGATGGCTACACCTTC
cdr3_aa: CATSDLPGGDGYTF
v_call: TRBV24-1
d_call: TRBD1
clone_size: few
j_call: TRBJ1-2

cdr3_nt: TGTGCCAGTAGTATTATAGGCAGCCTAAACACTGAAGCTTTCTTT
cdr3_aa: CASSIIGSLNTEAFF
v_call: TRBV19
d_call: NA
clone_size: many
j_call: TRBJ1-1

cdr3_nt: TGTGCCAGCAGCATAGGGACTAGCGGGAGTGTATACGAGCAGTACTTC
cdr3_aa: CASSIGTSGSVYEQYF
v_call: TRBV14
d_call: TRBD2
clone_size: few
j_call: TRBJ2-7

cdr3_nt: TGTGCCAGCAGGCACCGGGACTCCGAGTCCTACAATGAGCAGTTCTTC
cdr3_aa: CASRHRDSESYNEQFF
v_call: TRBV2
d_call: NA
clone_size: NA
j_call: TRBJ2-1

cdr3_nt: TGCAGCGTTCCCGGGGTAGCGGGGGGGCCACATGCAGATACGCAGTATTTT
cdr3_aa: CSVPGVAGGPHADTQYF
v_call: TRBV29-1
d_call: TRBD2
clone_size: once
j_call: TRBJ2-3

cdr3_nt: TGCAGTGCTAGACGGGACAGGGGCCGGTATGGCTACAATGAGCAGTTCTTC
cdr3_aa: CSARRDRGRYGYNEQFF
v_call: TRBV20-1
d_call: TRBD1
clone_size: NA
j_call: TRBJ2-1

cdr3_nt: TGCAGTGCTAGAGATTTACAAGGTTATAATGAAAAACTGTTTTTT
cdr3_aa: CSARDLQGYNEKLFF
v_call: TRBV20-1
d_call: NA
clone_size: NA
j_call: TRBJ1-4

cdr3_nt: TGTGCCAGCAGCGAGGGACTAGCGGGAGGGGAGCAGTACTTC
cdr3_aa: CASSEGLAGGEQYF
v_call: TRBV7-9
d_call: TRBD2
clone_size: NA
j_call: TRBJ2-7

cdr3_nt: TGTGCCAGCAGTTTTTTCAGGGAGGGCACCGGGGAGCTGTTTTTT
cdr3_aa: CASSFFREGTGELFF
v_call: TRBV12-3/TRBV12-4
d_call: TRBD2
clone_size: NA
j_call: TRBJ2-2

cdr3_nt: TGTGCCAGCAGTCTAAATGAAAAACTGTTTTTT
cdr3_aa: CASSLNEKLFF
v_call: TRBV12-3/TRBV12-4
d_call: NA
clone_size: NA
j_call: TRBJ1-4

cdr3_nt: TGTGCCAGTAGTATCAGGACAGCGTCCAATCAGCCCCAGCGTTTT
cdr3_aa: CASSIRTASNQPQRF
v_call: TRBV19
d_call: NA
clone_size: NA
j_call: TRBJ1-5

cdr3_nt: TGTGCCAGCGGTAACGGGCATGAGCAGTTCTTC
cdr3_aa: CASGNGHEQFF
v_call: TRBV7-2
d_call: NA
clone_size: NA
j_call: TRBJ2-1

cdr3_nt: TGTGCCACCAGTGATCCTCTAGCGGGACAGTACAATGAGCAGTTCTTC
cdr3_aa: CATSDPLAGQYNEQFF
v_call: TRBV24-1
d_call: TRBD2
clone_size: NA
j_call: TRBJ2-1

cdr3_nt: TGCAGCGTTGAAATTTGGCAGGGCCCTTACTATGGCTACACCTTC
cdr3_aa: CSVEIWQGPYYGYTF
v_call: TRBV29-1
d_call: NA
clone_size: once
j_call: TRBJ1-2

cdr3_nt: TGTGCCAGCAGCGTGGCGGTCGCGCAGTACTTC
cdr3_aa: CASSVAVAQYF
v_call: TRBV5-6
d_call: NA
clone_size: NA
j_call: TRBJ2-7

cdr3_nt: TGTGCCACCAGCAGAGATCTGGGATTCTCACCCCTCCACTTT
cdr3_aa: CATSRDLGFSPLHF
v_call: TRBV15
d_call: NA
clone_size: NA
j_call: TRBJ1-6

cdr3_nt: TGTGCCAGCATTTCCGTCACCAAAAACATTCAGTACTTC
cdr3_aa: CASISVTKNIQYF
v_call: TRBV2
d_call: NA
clone_size: NA
j_call: TRBJ2-4

cdr3_nt: TGTGCCAGCCGTTGGGACGTCAAATCGAACGAGCAGTACTTC
cdr3_aa: CASRWDVKSNEQYF
v_call: TRBV27
d_call: NA
clone_size: many
j_call: TRBJ2-7

cdr3_nt: TGTGCCACCAGCAGAATGGGGACTAGCACAGATACGCAGTATTTT
cdr3_aa: CATSRMGTSTDTQYF
v_call: TRBV15
d_call: NA
clone_size: NA
j_call: TRBJ2-3

cdr3_nt: TGTGCCAGCGGCGCGGAACAGGGTGGGGGTTCTAACTATGGCTACACCTTC
cdr3_aa: CASGAEQGGGSNYGYTF
v_call: TRBV9
d_call: NA
clone_size: NA
j_call: TRBJ1-2

cdr3_nt: TGTGCCAGCAGCCTCCAGAACGCAGGACAGCCCCAGCATTTT
cdr3_aa: CASSLQNAGQPQHF
v_call: TRBV7-9
d_call: NA
clone_size: NA
j_call: TRBJ1-5

cdr3_nt: TGTGCCAGCAGCTTGACAGGGGCCTATAATTCACCCCTCCACTTT
cdr3_aa: CASSLTGAYNSPLHF
v_call: TRBV7-3
d_call: TRBD1
clone_size: NA
j_call: TRBJ1-6

cdr3_nt: TGCGCCAGCAGCTTCCTAGCGGGGAGCTCCTACAATGAGCAGTTCTTC
cdr3_aa: CASSFLAGSSYNEQFF
v_call: TRBV4-1
d_call: TRBD2
clone_size: NA
j_call: TRBJ2-1

cdr3_nt: TGTGCCAGCAGCCCAGGGGGCCTGGAAGCTTTCTTT
cdr3_aa: CASSPGGLEAFF
v_call: TRBV9
d_call: TRBD1
clone_size: NA
j_call: TRBJ1-1

cdr3_nt: TGTGCCATCACAAGGGGGGGGCGCGGGTATGGCTACACCTTC
cdr3_aa: CAITRGGRGYGYTF
v_call: TRBV10-3
d_call: NA
clone_size: many
j_call: TRBJ1-2

cdr3_nt: TGCAGTGCCCAGGGCCCCTACGAGCAGTACTTC
cdr3_aa: CSAQGPYEQYF
v_call: TRBV20-1
d_call: NA
clone_size: NA
j_call: TRBJ2-7

cdr3_nt: TGTGCCAGCAGCAAACGGGACGGCTCCTACGAGCAGTACTTC
cdr3_aa: CASSKRDGSYEQYF
v_call: TRBV9
d_call: NA
clone_size: many
j_call: TRBJ2-7

cdr3_nt: TGCGCCAGCAGCTTGGACAGGAGCACAGATACGCAGTATTTT
cdr3_aa: CASSLDRSTDTQYF
v_call: TRBV5-1
d_call: NA
clone_size: once
j_call: TRBJ2-3

cdr3_nt: TGTGCCAGCAGGAAGACTAGCAGGCCTGGCTCCTACGAGCAGTACTTC
cdr3_aa: CASRKTSRPGSYEQYF
v_call: TRBV6-6
d_call: TRBD2
clone_size: NA
j_call: TRBJ2-7

cdr3_nt: TGCAGCGTTGACTTCACGGGCCGGGATACGCAGTATTTT
cdr3_aa: CSVDFTGRDTQYF
v_call: TRBV29-1
d_call: NA
clone_size: NA
j_call: TRBJ2-3

cdr3_nt: TGTGCCAGCAGTTTAGGGCAGGGGGGAAACACCATATATTTT
cdr3_aa: CASSLGQGGNTIYF
v_call: TRBV12-3/TRBV12-4
d_call: NA
clone_size: medium-sized
j_call: TRBJ1-3

cdr3_nt: TGCGCCAGCAGCCAAGAAGGGTGGGGGACAGGTGGAAACACCATATATTTT
cdr3_aa: CASSQEGWGTGGNTIYF
v_call: TRBV4-3
d_call: TRBD1
clone_size: many
j_call: TRBJ1-3

cdr3_nt: TGCGCCAGCAGCCAAGATGAGGTGTCGCAGTATTTT
cdr3_aa: CASSQDEVSQYF
v_call: TRBV4-1
d_call: NA
clone_size: NA
j_call: TRBJ2-3